The 32 T cell receptor beta chains reported below all come from one sample, sequenced in a study of cytomegalovirus exposure and HLA in healthy donors. PCR employed 60 Vbeta and 13 Jbeta primers. The data were produced by immunoSEQ multiplex PCR, yet TCRdb's version contains in-frame clones alone and is incomplete. Seen here are around 61,000 clones, about two thirds observed once, and the top ten hold around a sixth. The sequenced sample consisted of PBMCs. The source of these receptors is a man aged 35 to 55 in good health and CMV-seropositive.

A single count supports this clone. This sequence joins TRBV6-1 and TRBJ1-5; TRBD1 might be the D (6 bases). Between the trimmed V and J ends, which lost 7 bases and 5 bases, there was a span of 18 bases. This CDR3 comprises 15 residues. CDR1 and CDR2 (germline): MNHNS, SASEGT. The CDR3, as DNA: TGTGCCAGCAAGGTCGACCCGGGGGGGCATCAGCCCCAGCATTTT. Protein sequence: CASKVDPGGHQPQHF.

This chain joins TRBV5-1 and TRBJ2-2; tentative D call: TRBD2 (5 bases). The CDR3 is 12 amino acids. Trimming cost V 7 bases and J 5 bases, with 9 bases left between them. Germline CDR1 SGHRS, CDR2 YFSETQ. As DNA, the CDR3 is TGCGCCAGCGGGGAGACAACCGGGGAGCTGTTTTTT. The encoded protein is CASGETTGELFF.

The J gene is TRBJ2-1, the V gene TRBV13, with D unclear. Germline V lookup: CDR1 PRHDT, CDR2 FYEKMQ (reference sequence). The CDR3 is 15 residues long. V was cut by 5 bases and J by 7 bases, with 18 bases left in between. The CDR3 DNA follows: TGTGCCAGCAGCACCAGAGATTCGACAAGGAATGAGCAGTTCTTC. Residues: CASSTRDSTRNEQFF.

This rearrangement joins TRBV19 to TRBJ2-5, with TRBD1 identical over 9 bases. Germline lookup yields CDR1 LNHDA and CDR2 SQIVND (reference sequence). After removal of 3 bases from V and 5 bases from J, the junction contained 4 bases not matched to a gene. The CDR3 has 14 residues. CDR3 sequence reads: CASSIGTGQETQYF. The CDR3 DNA is TGTGCCAGTAGTATTGGGACAGGGCAGGAGACCCAGTACTTC.

The chain recombines TRBV7-2 with TRBJ1-2, with D perhaps matching TRBD1 (6 bases). V lost 5 bases to trimming and J lost 8 bases, with 12 bases between them. Germline V gene data show CDR1 as SGHTA and CDR2 as FQGNSA. This CDR3 is 12 amino acids long. CDR3 in DNA: TGTGCCAGCAGCACACAGGGTCGCGGCTACACCTTC. It yields the protein CASSTQGRGYTF.

To note about this clone: A far larger clone is a single base away, which makes a read error likely. V gene TRBV27 combines with J gene TRBJ2-7, with D perhaps matching TRBD1 (6 bases). The length of the CDR3 is 14 residues. Looked up from germline, CDR1 is MNHEY and CDR2 is SMNVEV (reference sequence). The CDR3: CAGSFVGGDGEQYF. The CDR3 bases are TGTGCCGGCAGTTTTGTAGGGGGAGATGGCGAGCAGTACTTC.

This sequence joins TRBV30 and TRBJ2-5; 8 bases are shared with TRBD2. After removal of 0 bases from V and 4 bases from J, the junction contained 4 bases not matched to a gene. In germline, CDR1 is GTSNPN, CDR2 SVGIG (reference sequence). This CDR3 spans 14 amino acids. CDR3 in amino acids: CAWSVRGGAETQYF. CDR3 in DNA: TGTGCCTGGAGTGTACGGGGGGGTGCAGAGACCCAGTACTTC. Full variable domain (missing parts from reference TRBV30 and TRBJ2-5): SQTIHQWPATLVQPVGSPLSLECTVEGTSNPNLYWYRQAAGRGLQLLFYSVGIGQISSEVPQNLSASRPQDRQFILSSKKLLLSDSGFYLCAWSVRGGAETQYFGPGTRLLVL.

The chain links TRBV30 to TRBJ1-5, with TRBD1 matching 7 bases. From germline, CDR1 is GTSNPN and CDR2 SVGIG (reference sequence). The ends lost 2 bases at V and 7 bases at J; junction bases unmatched: 5. The CDR3 extends over 13 amino acids. In nucleotides, the CDR3 is TGTGCCTGGAGTCACAGGGGTTTGCAGCCCCAGCATTTT. This encodes CAWSHRGLQPQHF.

The chain carries TRBV19 and TRBJ2-5; D is possibly TRBD2 (5 bases). V was shortened by 5 bases and J by 4 bases, with 11 bases between the two germline ends. This CDR3 comprises 13 residues. Germline values: CDR1 LNHDA, CDR2 SQIVND (reference sequence). The CDR3 DNA follows: TGTGCCAGTAGTGGATCGGGGAGAGAGACCCAGTACTTC. Translation gives CASSGSGRETQYF.

This clone has a handful of counts. The chain has TRBV7-9 and TRBJ2-3; TRBD1 is a possible D gene (5 bases). Germline V gene data show CDR1 as SEHNR and CDR2 as FQNEAQ (reference sequence). CDR3 length: 14 residues. Trimming took off 3 bases at V and 1 base at J, with 8 bases between the two ends. The CDR3, as DNA: TGTGCCAGCAGCTTGGTAGGGGGCACAGATACGCAGTATTTT. Amino acid sequence: CASSLVGGTDTQYF.

This clone was detected a few times. The J gene is TRBJ1-2, the V gene TRBV6-5; D ambiguous. The CDR3 runs to 11 residues. Trimming took off 8 bases at V and 6 bases at J, with 10 bases between the two ends. Germline values: CDR1 MNHEY, CDR2 SVGAGI. CDR3 region: CASSTVDGYTF. DNA for the CDR3: TGTGCCAGCTCCACAGTCGATGGCTACACCTTC.

This clone has only a few counts. This sequence joins TRBV19 and TRBJ1-6, with a tentative D call TRBD1 (5 bases). This CDR3 spans 13 amino acids. With 6 bases removed from V and 7 bases from J, the gap between germline ends came to 10 bases. The germline V gene encodes CDR1 LNHDA and CDR2 SQIVND (reference sequence). Here the CDR3 DNA reads TGTGCCAGTAGCGGGGGGTACAATTCACCCCTCCACTTT. This codes for CASSGGYNSPLHF.

The rearrangement links TRBV6-1 to TRBJ1-2; no reliable D call. Between the trimmed V and J ends, which lost 3 bases and 8 bases, there was a span of 22 bases. Germline assignment: CDR1 MNHNS and CDR2 SASEGT. The length of the CDR3 is 16 residues. As DNA, the CDR3 is TGTGCCAGCAGTGAGGTTAGGGAGGGCGGATTGGGCGGCTACACCTTC. This codes for CASSEVREGGLGGYTF.

The genes are TRBV2 and TRBJ1-2; D remains ambiguous. V was clipped by 11 bases and J by 4 bases, with 20 bases between them. Germline V lookup: CDR1 SNHLY, CDR2 FYNNEI. This CDR3 has 14 amino acids. CDR3 DNA: TGTGCCGCAGCAAGAGAGGGTGTACCCTATGGCTACACCTTC. Translated: CAAAREGVPYGYTF.

This clone has just a few counts. This rearrangement joins TRBV9 to TRBJ2-1, with D possibly being TRBD2 (5 bases). The CDR3 extends over 14 amino acids. V was shortened by 0 bases and J by 1 base, with 5 bases between the two germline ends. Germline V gene data show CDR1 as SGDLS and CDR2 as YYNGEE. CDR3: CASSVGLSYNEQFF. The CDR3 nucleotides read TGTGCCAGCAGCGTAGGACTATCCTACAATGAGCAGTTCTTC.

The chain joins TRBV4-2 to TRBJ1-2; a weak D match, TRBD1 (6 bases). The ends were cut back, 2 bases at V and 6 bases at J, with 16 bases in the middle. This CDR3 region has 15 residues. The V gene's germline CDR1 is LGHNA and CDR2 YNFKEQ. CDR3 nucleotide sequence: TGTGCCAGCAGCCAATATATCGGACAGTTGGATGGCTACACCTTC. It translates to CASSQYIGQLDGYTF.

This clone has more than one count but fewer than ten. The chain employs TRBV4-1 and TRBJ2-3, with 9 bases matching TRBD2. J was trimmed by 0 bases and V by 3 bases; bases with no gene match: 1. This CDR3 region has 15 residues. CDR1 and CDR2 (germline): MGHRA, YSYEKL. In DNA form, the CDR3 reads TGCGCCAGCAGCCAGCGGGGGGGAAGCACAGATACGCAGTATTTT. It yields the protein CASSQRGGSTDTQYF.

This clone was observed a handful of times. V gene TRBV5-4 combines with J gene TRBJ2-3; the match to TRBD2 covers 11 bases. The CDR3 runs to 15 residues. CDR1 SGHNT and CDR2 YYREEE come from the germline V gene (reference sequence). Losses at the gene ends were 4 bases for V and 2 bases for J; bases not matched to a gene: 3. CDR3 nucleotides: TGTGCCAGCAGCGAACTAGCGGGGGACACAGATACGCAGTATTTT. It is translated as CASSELAGDTDTQYF.

The rearrangement joins TRBV29-1 to TRBJ2-7, with 7 bases lining up with TRBD1. This CDR3 is 14 amino acids long. Germline V gene sequence: CDR1 SQVTM, CDR2 ANQGSEA. With 4 bases clipped from V and 0 bases from J, the junction kept 6 bases outside the gene matches. The CDR3 DNA is TGCAGCGTTGCCGTGACAGGGAACTCCTACGAGCAGTACTTC. This gives the protein CSVAVTGNSYEQYF.

The CDR3 region is CASSPQGQTNTGELFF. The CDR3 region has the DNA TGTGCCAGCTCACCACAGGGACAGACCAACACCGGGGAGCTGTTTTTT. The chain combines TRBV18 with TRBJ2-2; TRBD1 matches at 7 bases. V lost 1 base, J lost 2 bases, and 4 bases stayed unmatched. CDR1 KGHSH and CDR2 LQKENI come from the germline V gene. This CDR3 has 16 amino acids. The full variable domain, completed using reference TRBV18 and TRBJ2-2, is NAGVMQNPRHLVRRRGQEARLRCSPMKGHSHVYWYRQLPEEGLKFMVYLQKENIIDESGMPKERFSAEFPKEGPSILRIQQVVRGDSAAYFCASSPQGQTNTGELFFGEGSRLTVL.

The chain carries TRBV7-2 and TRBJ2-7; 7 bases line up with TRBD2. Germline V gene data show CDR1 as SGHTA and CDR2 as FQGNSA. CDR3 size: 15 residues. The V and J ends lost 3 bases and 5 bases, in that order; junction bases with no gene match: 10. CDR3 bases: TGTGCCAGCAGCTTGTCGACGGGAGGAGGTCACGAGCAGTACTTC. Encoded protein: CASSLSTGGGHEQYF.

The rearrangement joins TRBV4-3 to TRBJ1-2, with unresolved D. CDR1 is LGHNA and CDR2 is YSLEER in the germline V gene. The CDR3 consists of 14 residues. Deletions cut 2 bases from V and 8 bases from J, with 15 bases between. CDR3 DNA sequence: TGCGCCAGCAGCCAAAACCCCGGGGATCGGGGCTACACCTTC. Protein product: CASSQNPGDRGYTF.

This clone was picked up a small number of times. The chain has TRBV9 and TRBJ1-2; 7 bases are a match to TRBD1. CDR3 size: 16 residues. Germline V CDR1 and CDR2: SGDLS, YYNGEE. V lost 4 bases, J lost 4 bases, and 13 bases stayed unmatched. The chain's CDR3 is CASSPRTGQGGYGYTF. CDR3 nucleotide sequence: TGTGCCAGCAGCCCACGGACAGGCCAGGGAGGCTATGGCTACACCTTC.

The chain combines TRBV10-2 with TRBJ1-1; D may be TRBD1 (5 bases). Germline V gene data show CDR1 as WSHSY and CDR2 as SAAADI. Trimming pared 6 bases from V and 8 bases from J, leaving 10 bases between. The CDR3 is made up of 11 amino acids. The DNA for the CDR3 is TGCGCCAGCAGGATCGACAGAGAAGCTTTCTTT. This sequence encodes CASRIDREAFF.

The rearrangement links TRBV7-2 to TRBJ1-1, with TRBD1 matching 11 bases. The length of the CDR3 is 15 residues. Germline V gene data show CDR1 as SGHTA and CDR2 as FQGNSA. V trimming: 5 bases; J trimming: 4 bases; junction bases outside the gene matches: 6. CDR3 bases: TGTGCCAGCAGCGCTATCGGGACAGGGGGCACTGAAGCTTTCTTT. Its translation is CASSAIGTGGTEAFF.

This clone has a handful of counts. The gene calls are TRBV15 and TRBJ1-6, with D uncertain. Trimming removed 0 bases from V and 4 bases from J, with 10 bases in between. CDR3 length: 16 amino acids. Germline V gene sequence: CDR1 LNHNV, CDR2 YYDKDF (reference sequence). The CDR3 loop is CATSRDRGQYNSPLHF. In nucleotides, the CDR3 is TGTGCCACCAGCAGAGACCGCGGCCAATATAATTCACCCCTCCACTTT.

By share of the sample, this clone is medium-sized (0.01 to 0.1%). The V and J genes are TRBV30 and TRBJ2-7; a possible D gene is TRBD1 (5 bases). V was pared by 0 bases and J by 6 bases, with 15 bases between. The CDR3 loop spans 14 amino acids. The germline V gene has CDR1 GTSNPN and CDR2 SVGIG (reference sequence). This CDR3 reads CAWSVGAGPGEQYF. In DNA, the CDR3 is TGTGCCTGGAGTGTAGGGGCAGGGCCGGGCGAGCAGTACTTC.

A note on this clone: Germline and junction disagree at one end, which may indicate a read error. The V gene is TRBV6-1, the J gene TRBJ2-1; 9 bases line up with TRBD2. CDR1 is MNHNS and CDR2 is SASEGT in the germline V gene. The CDR3 covers 15 residues. The CDR3 protein is CASREGLAGSNEQFF. CDR3 nucleotides: TGTGCCAGCAGGGAAGGGCTAGCGGGAAGCAATGAGCAGTTCTTC.

The genes are TRBV4-1 and TRBJ2-7, with D uncertain. Germline loops: CDR1 MGHRA, CDR2 YSYEKL. Trimming left V 1 base short and J 1 base short, with 8 bases between. The CDR3 sequence is 14 residues long. The CDR3 nucleotides read TGCGCCAGCAGCCAAGGGTTGGAGTCCTACGAGCAGTACTTC. It is translated as CASSQGLESYEQYF.

V is TRBV15 and J is TRBJ2-2, with 10 bases lining up with TRBD2. The CDR3 contains 16 residues. Germline V gene data show CDR1 as LNHNV and CDR2 as YYDKDF (reference sequence). V lost 2 bases to trimming and J lost 4 bases; unmatched junction nucleotides: 4. This chain's CDR3 is CATSRSSGSSTGELFF. CDR3 DNA sequence: TGTGCCACCAGCAGATCTAGCGGGAGTAGCACCGGGGAGCTGTTTTTT. Complete variable domain (other parts from reference TRBV15 and TRBJ2-2): DAMVIQNPRYQVTQFGKPVTLSCSQTLNHNVMYWYQQKSSQAPKLLFHYYDKDFNNEADTPDNFQSRRPNTSFCFLDIRSPGLGDTAMYLCATSRSSGSSTGELFFGEGSRLTVL.

The J gene is TRBJ1-6, the V gene TRBV6-1; D is possibly TRBD1 (6 bases). The V end lost 5 bases, the J end lost 6 bases, and 11 bases lay between the germline ends. The CDR3 spans 14 residues. Per germline, CDR1 MNHNS and CDR2 SASEGT. The CDR3 here is CASSPGVGNSPLHF. In DNA form, the CDR3 reads TGTGCCAGCAGTCCAGGGGTGGGTAATTCACCCCTCCACTTT.

The V gene is TRBV9, the J gene TRBJ2-1; perhaps TRBD1 as D (7 bases). The CDR3 is 14 amino acids. Germline values: CDR1 SGDLS, CDR2 YYNGEE. Between the trimmed V and J ends, which lost 4 bases and 2 bases, there was a span of 10 bases. CDR3 region: CASSPGGPYNEQFF. CDR3 DNA sequence: TGTGCCAGCAGCCCAGGGGGGCCCTACAATGAGCAGTTCTTC.